This T cell receptor beta chain was retrieved from a study of cytotoxic CD8 clonotypes in ibrutinib-treated CLL. Findings of the study overall: Public clonotypes, rarely seen, contracted or held steady on treatment.

TCRdb keeps only in-frame clones here, not all; method: immunoSEQ multiplex PCR. Among more than 200,000 clones listed, roughly 70% were seen once. A word on this clone: Its antigen is currently unknown.

The CDR3 spans 15 residues. The ends lost 6 bases at V and 7 bases at J; junction bases unmatched: 11. Looked up from germline, CDR1 is MNHEY and CDR2 is SVGAGI. The rearrangement joins TRBV6-5 to TRBJ1-4, with TRBD1 matching 7 bases. The sequence was obtained from a human donor with chronic lymphocytic leukemia. Source: PBMCs, taken after 24 months of ibrutinib treatment. The chain's CDR3 is CASRQAGGWSEKLFF. CDR3 bases: TGTGCCAGCAGACAAGCAGGGGGATGGAGTGAAAAACTGTTTTTT.